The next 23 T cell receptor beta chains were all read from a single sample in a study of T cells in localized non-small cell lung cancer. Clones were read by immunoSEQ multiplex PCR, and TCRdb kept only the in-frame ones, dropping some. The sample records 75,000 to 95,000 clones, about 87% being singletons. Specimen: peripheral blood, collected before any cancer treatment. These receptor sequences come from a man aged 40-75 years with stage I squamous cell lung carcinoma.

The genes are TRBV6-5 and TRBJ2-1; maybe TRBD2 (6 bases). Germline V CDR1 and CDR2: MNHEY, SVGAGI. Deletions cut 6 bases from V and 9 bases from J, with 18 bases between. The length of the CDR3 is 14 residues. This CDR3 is CASRRDWLTSEQFF. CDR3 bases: TGTGCCAGCAGGCGGGACTGGTTAACCAGTGAGCAGTTCTTC.

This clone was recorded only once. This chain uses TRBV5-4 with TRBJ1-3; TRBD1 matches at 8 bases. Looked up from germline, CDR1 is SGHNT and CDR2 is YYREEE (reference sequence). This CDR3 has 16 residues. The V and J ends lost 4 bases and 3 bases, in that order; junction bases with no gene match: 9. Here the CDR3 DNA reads TGTGCCAGCAGCCCTGGACAGGGAGTGGGTGGAAACACCATATATTTT. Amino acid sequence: CASSPGQGVGGNTIYF.

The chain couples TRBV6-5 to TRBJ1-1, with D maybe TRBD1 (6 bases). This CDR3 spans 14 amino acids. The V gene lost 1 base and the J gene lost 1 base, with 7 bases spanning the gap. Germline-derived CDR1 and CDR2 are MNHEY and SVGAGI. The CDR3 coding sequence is TGTGCCAGCAGTTACTGGGGACAGAACACTGAAGCTTTCTTT. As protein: CASSYWGQNTEAFF.

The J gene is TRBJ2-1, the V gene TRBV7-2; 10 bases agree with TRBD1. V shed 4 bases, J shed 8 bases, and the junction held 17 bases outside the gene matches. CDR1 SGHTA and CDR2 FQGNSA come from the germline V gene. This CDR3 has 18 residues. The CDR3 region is CASSSLQPRDRGFDEQFF. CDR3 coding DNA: TGTGCCAGCAGCTCACTACAGCCCCGGGACAGGGGATTCGATGAGCAGTTCTTC.

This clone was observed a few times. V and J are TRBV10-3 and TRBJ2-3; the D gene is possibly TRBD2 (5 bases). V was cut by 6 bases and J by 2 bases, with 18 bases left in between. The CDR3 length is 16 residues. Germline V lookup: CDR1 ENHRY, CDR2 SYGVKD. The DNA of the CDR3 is TGTGCCATCAGCGCCTTGAGGGCCTCTAACACAGATACGCAGTATTTT. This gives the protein CAISALRASNTDTQYF.

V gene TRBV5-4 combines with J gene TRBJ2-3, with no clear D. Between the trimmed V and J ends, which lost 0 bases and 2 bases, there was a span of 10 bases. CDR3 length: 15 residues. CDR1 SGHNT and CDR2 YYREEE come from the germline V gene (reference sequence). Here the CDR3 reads CASSLDVEPTDTQYF. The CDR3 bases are TGTGCCAGCAGCTTGGACGTGGAACCCACAGATACGCAGTATTTT.

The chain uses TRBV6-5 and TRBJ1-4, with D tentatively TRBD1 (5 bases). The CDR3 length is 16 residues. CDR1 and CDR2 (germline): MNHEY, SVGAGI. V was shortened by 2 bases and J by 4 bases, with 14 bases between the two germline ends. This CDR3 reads CASSYRGRRSNEKLFF. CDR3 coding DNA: TGTGCCAGCAGTTACAGGGGACGGCGAAGTAATGAAAAACTGTTTTTT.

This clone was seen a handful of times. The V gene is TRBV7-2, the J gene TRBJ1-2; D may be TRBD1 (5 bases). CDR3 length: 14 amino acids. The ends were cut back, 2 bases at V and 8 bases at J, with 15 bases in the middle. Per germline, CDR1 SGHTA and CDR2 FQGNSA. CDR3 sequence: CASSLSGPGIGYTF. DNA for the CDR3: TGTGCCAGCAGCTTATCGGGGCCCGGGATAGGCTACACCTTC.

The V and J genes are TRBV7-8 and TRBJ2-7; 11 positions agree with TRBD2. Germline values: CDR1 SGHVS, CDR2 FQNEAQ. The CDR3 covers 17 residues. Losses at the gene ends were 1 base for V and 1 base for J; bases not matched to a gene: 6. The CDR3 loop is CASSLVAGGPISYEQYF. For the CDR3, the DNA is TGTGCCAGCAGCTTAGTAGCGGGGGGGCCGATTTCCTACGAGCAGTACTTC.

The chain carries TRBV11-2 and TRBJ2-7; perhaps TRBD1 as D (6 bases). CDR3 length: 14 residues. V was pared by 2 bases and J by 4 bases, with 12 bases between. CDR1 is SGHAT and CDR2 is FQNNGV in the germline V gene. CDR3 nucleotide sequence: TGTGCCAGCAGCTTACGACAGGCGCGATACGAGCAGTACTTC. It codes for CASSLRQARYEQYF.

DNA of the CDR3: TGCGCCAGCAGCTTGACCCCGGGACAGGGAATCGCGAACACCGGGGAGCTGTTTTTT. Translating it yields CASSLTPGQGIANTGELFF. This chain uses TRBV5-1 with TRBJ2-2, with 9 nucleotides matching TRBD1. The CDR3 loop spans 19 amino acids. In germline, CDR1 is SGHRS, CDR2 YFSETQ. V was clipped by 1 base and J by 0 bases; unmatched bases: 10. Using reference TRBV5-1 and TRBJ2-2 for the parts outside the CDR3, the full variable domain is KAGVTQTPRYLIKTRGQQVTLSCSPISGHRSVSWYQQTPGQGLQFLFEYFSETQRNKGNFPGRFSGRQFSNSRSEMNVSTLELGDSALYLCASSLTPGQGIANTGELFFGEGSRLTVL.

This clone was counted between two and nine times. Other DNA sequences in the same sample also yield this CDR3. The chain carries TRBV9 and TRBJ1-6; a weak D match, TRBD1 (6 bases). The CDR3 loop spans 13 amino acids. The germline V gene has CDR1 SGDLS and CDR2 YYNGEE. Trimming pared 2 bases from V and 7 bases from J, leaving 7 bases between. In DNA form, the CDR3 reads TGTGCCAGCAGCGTCCAGGGGAATTCACCCCTCCACTTT. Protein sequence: CASSVQGNSPLHF.

CDR3 sequence (DNA): TGCGCCAGCAGCCAGCAGACAGGATTCAGCTCCTACGAGCAGTACTTC. The encoded protein is CASSQQTGFSSYEQYF. The rearrangement links TRBV4-1 to TRBJ2-7; a possible D gene is TRBD1 (6 bases). Trimming removed 3 bases at V and 0 bases at J, with 15 bases between. The CDR3 runs 16 residues. CDR1 and CDR2 (germline): MGHRA, YSYEKL.

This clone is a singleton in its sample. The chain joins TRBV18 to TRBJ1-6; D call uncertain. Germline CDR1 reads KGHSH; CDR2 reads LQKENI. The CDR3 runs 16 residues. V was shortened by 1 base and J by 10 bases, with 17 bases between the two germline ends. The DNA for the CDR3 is TGTGCCAGCTCACCACGACAAGGAATTCAGGAGTCACCCCTCCACTTT. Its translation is CASSPRQGIQESPLHF. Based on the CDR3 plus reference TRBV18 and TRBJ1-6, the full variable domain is NAGVMQNPRHLVRRRGQEARLRCSPMKGHSHVYWYRQLPEEGLKFMVYLQKENIIDESGMPKERFSAEFPKEGPSILRIQQVVRGDSAAYFCASSPRQGIQESPLHFGNGTRLTVT.

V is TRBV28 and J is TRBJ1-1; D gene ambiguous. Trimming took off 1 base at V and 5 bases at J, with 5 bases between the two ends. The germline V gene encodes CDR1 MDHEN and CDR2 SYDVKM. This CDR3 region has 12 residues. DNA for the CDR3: TGTGCCAGCAGTTTATCCCAGACTGAAGCTTTCTTT. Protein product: CASSLSQTEAFF. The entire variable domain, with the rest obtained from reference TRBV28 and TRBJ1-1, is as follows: DVKVTQSSRYLVKRTGEKVFLECVQDMDHENMFWYRQDPGLGLRLIYFSYDVKMKEKGDIPEGYSVSREKKERFSLILESASTNQTSMYLCASSLSQTEAFFGQGTRLTVV.

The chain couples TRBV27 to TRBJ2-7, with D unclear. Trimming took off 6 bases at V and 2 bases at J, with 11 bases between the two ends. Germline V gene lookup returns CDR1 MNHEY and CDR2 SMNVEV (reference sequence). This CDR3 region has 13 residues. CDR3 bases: TGTGCCAGCAGCCTAGGCGCTCCCTACGAGCAGTACTTC. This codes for CASSLGAPYEQYF.

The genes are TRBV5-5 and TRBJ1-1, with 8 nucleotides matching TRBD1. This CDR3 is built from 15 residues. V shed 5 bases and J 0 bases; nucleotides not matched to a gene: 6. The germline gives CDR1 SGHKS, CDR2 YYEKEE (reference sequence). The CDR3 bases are TGTGCCAGCAGTAAGACAGGGGAAATGAACACTGAAGCTTTCTTT. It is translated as CASSKTGEMNTEAFF.

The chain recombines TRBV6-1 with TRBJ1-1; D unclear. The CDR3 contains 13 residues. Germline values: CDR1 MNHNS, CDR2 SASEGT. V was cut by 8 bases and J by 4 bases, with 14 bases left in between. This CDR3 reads CASWKGGPTEAFF. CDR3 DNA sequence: TGTGCCAGCTGGAAGGGAGGTCCCACTGAAGCTTTCTTT.

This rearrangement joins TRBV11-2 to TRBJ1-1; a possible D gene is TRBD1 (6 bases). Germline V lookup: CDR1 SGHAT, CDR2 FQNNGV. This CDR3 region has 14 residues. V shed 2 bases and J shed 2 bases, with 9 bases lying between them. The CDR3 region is CASSLWTVNTEAFF. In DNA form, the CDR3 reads TGTGCCAGCAGCTTATGGACAGTTAACACTGAAGCTTTCTTT. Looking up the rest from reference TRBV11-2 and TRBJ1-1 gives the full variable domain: EAGVAQSPRYKIIEKRQSVAFWCNPISGHATLYWYQQILGQGPKLLIQFQNNGVVDDSQLPKDRFSAERLKGVDSTLKIQPAKLEDSAVYLCASSLWTVNTEAFFGQGTRLTVV.

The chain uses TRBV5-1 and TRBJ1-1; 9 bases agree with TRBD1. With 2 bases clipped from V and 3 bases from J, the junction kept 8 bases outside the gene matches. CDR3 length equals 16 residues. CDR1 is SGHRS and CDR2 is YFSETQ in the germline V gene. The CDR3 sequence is CASSLEPGQGYTEAFF. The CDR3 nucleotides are TGCGCCAGCAGCTTAGAACCGGGACAGGGTTACACTGAAGCTTTCTTT.

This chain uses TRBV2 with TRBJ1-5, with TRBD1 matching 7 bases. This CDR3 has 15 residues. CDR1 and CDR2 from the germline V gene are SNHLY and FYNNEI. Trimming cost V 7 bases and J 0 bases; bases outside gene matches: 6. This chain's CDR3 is CASTSDRISNQPQHF. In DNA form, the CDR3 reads TGTGCCAGCACTTCGGACAGGATTAGCAATCAGCCCCAGCATTTT.

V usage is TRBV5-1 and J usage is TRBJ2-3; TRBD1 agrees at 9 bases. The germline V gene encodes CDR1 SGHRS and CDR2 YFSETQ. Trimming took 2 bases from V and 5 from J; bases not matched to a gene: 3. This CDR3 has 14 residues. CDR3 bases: TGCGCCAGCAGCTTAACAGGGGGCGTAGATACGCAGTATTTT. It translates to CASSLTGGVDTQYF.

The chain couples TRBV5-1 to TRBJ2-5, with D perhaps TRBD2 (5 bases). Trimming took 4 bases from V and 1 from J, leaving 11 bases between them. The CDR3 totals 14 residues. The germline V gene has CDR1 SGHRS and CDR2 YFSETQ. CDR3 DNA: TGCGCCAGCAGCCCTACGGGGTTCCAAGAGACCCAGTACTTC. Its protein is CASSPTGFQETQYF.